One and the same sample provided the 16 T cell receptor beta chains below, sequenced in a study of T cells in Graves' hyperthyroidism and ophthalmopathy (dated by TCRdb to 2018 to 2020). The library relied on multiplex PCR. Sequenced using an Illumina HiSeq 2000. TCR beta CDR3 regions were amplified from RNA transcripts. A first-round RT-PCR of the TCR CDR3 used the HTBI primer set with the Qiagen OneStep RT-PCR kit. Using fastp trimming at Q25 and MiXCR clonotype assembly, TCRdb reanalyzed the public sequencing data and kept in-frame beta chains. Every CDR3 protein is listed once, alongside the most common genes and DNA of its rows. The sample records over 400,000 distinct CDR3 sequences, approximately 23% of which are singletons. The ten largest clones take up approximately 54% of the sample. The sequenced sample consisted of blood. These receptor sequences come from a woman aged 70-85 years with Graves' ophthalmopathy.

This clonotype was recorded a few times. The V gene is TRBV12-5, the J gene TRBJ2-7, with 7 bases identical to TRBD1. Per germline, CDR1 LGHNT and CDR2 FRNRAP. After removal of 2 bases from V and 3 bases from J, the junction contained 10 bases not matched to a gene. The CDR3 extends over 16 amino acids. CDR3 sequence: CASGLPDRRDSYEQYF. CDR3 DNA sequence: TGTGCTAGTGGTTTGCCGGACCGCCGGGACAGCTACGAGCAGTACTTC.

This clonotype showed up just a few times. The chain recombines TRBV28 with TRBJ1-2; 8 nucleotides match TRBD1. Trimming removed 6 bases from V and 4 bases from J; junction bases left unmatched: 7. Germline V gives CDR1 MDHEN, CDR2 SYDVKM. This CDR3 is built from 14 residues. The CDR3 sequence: CASRVDRGLYGYTF. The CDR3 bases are TGTGCCAGCAGAGTTGACAGGGGACTCTATGGCTACACCTTC.

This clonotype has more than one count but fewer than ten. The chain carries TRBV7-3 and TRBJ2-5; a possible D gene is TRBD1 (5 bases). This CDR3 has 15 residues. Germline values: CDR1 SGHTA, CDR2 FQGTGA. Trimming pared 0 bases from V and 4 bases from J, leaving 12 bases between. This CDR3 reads CASSLTPGHLETQYF. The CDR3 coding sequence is TGTGCCAGCAGCTTAACGCCAGGGCATTTAGAGACCCAGTACTTC.

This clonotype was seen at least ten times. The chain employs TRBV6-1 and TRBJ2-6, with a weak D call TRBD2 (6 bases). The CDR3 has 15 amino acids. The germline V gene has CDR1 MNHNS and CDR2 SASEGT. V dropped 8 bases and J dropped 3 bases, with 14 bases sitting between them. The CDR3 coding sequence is TGTGCCAGCCTCGAGGAGGGTGGTGGGGCCAACGTCCTGACTTTC. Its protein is CASLEEGGGANVLTF.

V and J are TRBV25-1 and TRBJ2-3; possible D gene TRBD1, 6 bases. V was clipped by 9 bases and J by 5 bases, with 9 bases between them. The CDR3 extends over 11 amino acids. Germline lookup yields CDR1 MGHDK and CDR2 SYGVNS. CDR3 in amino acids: CASSDRDTQYF. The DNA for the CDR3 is TGTGCCAGTTCGGACAGAGATACGCAGTATTTT.

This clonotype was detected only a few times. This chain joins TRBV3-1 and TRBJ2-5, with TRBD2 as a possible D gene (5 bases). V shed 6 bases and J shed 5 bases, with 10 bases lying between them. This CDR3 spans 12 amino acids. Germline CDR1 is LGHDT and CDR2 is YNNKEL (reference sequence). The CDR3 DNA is TGTGCCAGCAGAGAGTCGGGGGAGACCCAGTACTTC. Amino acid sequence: CASRESGETQYF.

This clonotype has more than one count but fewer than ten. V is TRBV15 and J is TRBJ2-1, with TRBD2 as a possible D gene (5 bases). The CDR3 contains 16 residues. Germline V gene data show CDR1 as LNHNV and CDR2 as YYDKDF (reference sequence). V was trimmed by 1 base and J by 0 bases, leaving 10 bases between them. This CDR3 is CATSRGREISYNEQFF. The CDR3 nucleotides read TGTGCCACCAGCAGAGGCCGGGAAATCTCCTACAATGAGCAGTTCTTC. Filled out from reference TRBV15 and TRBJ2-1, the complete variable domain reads DAMVIQNPRYQVTQFGKPVTLSCSQTLNHNVMYWYQQKSSQAPKLLFHYYDKDFNNEADTPDNFQSRRPNTSFCFLDIRSPGLGDTAMYLCATSRGREISYNEQFFGPGTRLTVL.

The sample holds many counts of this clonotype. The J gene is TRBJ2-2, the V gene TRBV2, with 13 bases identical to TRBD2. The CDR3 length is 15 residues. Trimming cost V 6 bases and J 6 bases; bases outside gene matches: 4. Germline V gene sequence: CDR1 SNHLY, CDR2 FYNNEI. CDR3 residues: CASRATSGRSGELFF. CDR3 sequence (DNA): TGTGCCAGCAGAGCGACTAGCGGGAGGTCCGGGGAGCTGTTTTTT.

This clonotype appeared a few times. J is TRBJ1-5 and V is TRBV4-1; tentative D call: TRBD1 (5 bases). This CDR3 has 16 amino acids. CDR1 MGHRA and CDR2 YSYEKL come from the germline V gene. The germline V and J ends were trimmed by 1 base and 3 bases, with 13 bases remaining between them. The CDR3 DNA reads TGCGCCAGCAGCCAAGGCAGCAGGACAAACAATCAGCCCCAGCATTTT. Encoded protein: CASSQGSRTNNQPQHF.

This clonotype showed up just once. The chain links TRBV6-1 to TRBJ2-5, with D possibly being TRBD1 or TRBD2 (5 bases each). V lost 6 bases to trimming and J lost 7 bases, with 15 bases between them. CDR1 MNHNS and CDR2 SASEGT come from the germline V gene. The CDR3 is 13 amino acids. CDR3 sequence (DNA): TGTGCCAGCAGGTTTGGGGGTAAAGGGACCCAGTACTTC. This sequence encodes CASRFGGKGTQYF.

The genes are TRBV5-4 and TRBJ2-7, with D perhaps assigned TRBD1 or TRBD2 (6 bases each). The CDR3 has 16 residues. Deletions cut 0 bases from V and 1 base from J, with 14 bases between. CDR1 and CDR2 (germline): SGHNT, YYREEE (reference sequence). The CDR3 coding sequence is TGTGCCAGCAGCTTGGCCGCGGGGACAAAATCCTACGAGCAGTACTTC. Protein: CASSLAAGTKSYEQYF.

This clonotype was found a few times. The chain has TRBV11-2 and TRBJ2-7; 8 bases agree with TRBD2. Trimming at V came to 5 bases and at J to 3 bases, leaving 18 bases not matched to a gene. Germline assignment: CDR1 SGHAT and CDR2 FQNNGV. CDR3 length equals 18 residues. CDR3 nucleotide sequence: TGTGCCAGCAGCACATACCGGGGGGGACTAGGTCGAGACTACGAGCAGTACTTC. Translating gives CASSTYRGGLGRDYEQYF.

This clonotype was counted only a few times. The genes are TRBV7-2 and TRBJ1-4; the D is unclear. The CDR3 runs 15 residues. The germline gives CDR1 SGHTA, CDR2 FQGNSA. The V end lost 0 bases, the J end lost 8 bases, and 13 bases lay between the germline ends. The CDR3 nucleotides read TGTGCCAGCAGCTTAGCGCCGGCTATGGAGGAAAAACTGTTTTTT. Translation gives CASSLAPAMEEKLFF.

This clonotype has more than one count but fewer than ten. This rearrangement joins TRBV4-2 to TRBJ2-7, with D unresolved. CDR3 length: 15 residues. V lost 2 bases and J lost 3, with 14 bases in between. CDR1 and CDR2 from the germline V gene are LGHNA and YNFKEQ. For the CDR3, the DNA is TGTGCCAGCAGCCAAACGGTTCTGGTGAGCTACGAGCAGTACTTC. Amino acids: CASSQTVLVSYEQYF.

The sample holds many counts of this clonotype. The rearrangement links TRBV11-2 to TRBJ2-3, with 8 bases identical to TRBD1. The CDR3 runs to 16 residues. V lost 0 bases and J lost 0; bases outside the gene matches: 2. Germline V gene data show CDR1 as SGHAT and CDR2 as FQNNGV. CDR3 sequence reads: CASSLDQGASTDTQYF. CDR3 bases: TGTGCCAGCAGCTTAGATCAGGGGGCCAGCACAGATACGCAGTATTTT.

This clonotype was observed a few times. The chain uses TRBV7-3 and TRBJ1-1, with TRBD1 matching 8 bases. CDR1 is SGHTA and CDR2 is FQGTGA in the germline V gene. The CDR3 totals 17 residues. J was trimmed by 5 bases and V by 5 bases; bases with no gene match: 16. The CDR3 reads CASSPHPSGTGGTEAFF. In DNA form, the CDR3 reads TGTGCCAGCAGCCCCCACCCGAGCGGGACAGGCGGGACTGAAGCTTTCTTT.